The T cell receptor (beta chain) described here comes from a study of T cells expressing NK-cell markers. The wider study: Seven of the eight sequenced donors were classified as HCMV-seropositive, and one was classified as seronegative.

TCRdb reprocessed the 5' RACE reads and stores each CDR3 protein as one record, lacking DNA. The sample shows about 150,000 distinct CDR3 sequences, and approximately 12% sits with its ten largest clones. To note about this clonotype: Its target is not known.

Germline values: CDR1 ENHRY, CDR2 SYGVKD. The CDR3 runs to 14 residues. Findings and caveats of the study: In five or six donors, dominant NKG2C+ clonotypes were roughly 1.0-8% of CD8+ T cells. The leading position in the CD3+CD56-NKG2C+ fraction of several donors also went to these clonotypes.

The sequencing sample was made of blood T cells: a sorted CD56 or NKG2C T cell subset, CD4+ or CD8+ T cells, or bulk PBMC T cells (not recorded which). The source of this sequence is a man younger than 30 in good health. The chain employs TRBV10-3 and TRBJ1-5. CDR3 sequence: CATRNPGSNQPQHF.